This TCR beta chain comes out of a study of blood T cell repertoires in COVID-19. Study processing details: Using reference gene primer amplification, nucleated cell counts were estimated. The method was immunoSEQ multiplex PCR; TCRdb's version includes in-frame clones alone and lacks a portion of them. V and J calls and clone size are as listed in that table; D and trimming were resolved from the DNA. The sample includes roughly 320,000 clones, just under 90% of them seen just once. V was shortened by 2 bases and J by 10 bases, with 12 bases between the two germline ends. This CDR3 contains 13 residues. Germline assignment: CDR1 MNHNY and CDR2 SVGAGI (reference sequence).

The clonotype comes from a woman in her fifties or sixties with COVID-19, enrolled during active disease. Sequencing was done on a sample of peripheral blood. The V gene is TRBV6-6, the J gene TRBJ1-3; TRBD1 is a possible D gene (5 bases). The CDR3 is CASSYIQGWTIYF. The DNA for the CDR3 is TGTGCCAGCAGTTACATCCAGGGTTGGACCATATATTTT.